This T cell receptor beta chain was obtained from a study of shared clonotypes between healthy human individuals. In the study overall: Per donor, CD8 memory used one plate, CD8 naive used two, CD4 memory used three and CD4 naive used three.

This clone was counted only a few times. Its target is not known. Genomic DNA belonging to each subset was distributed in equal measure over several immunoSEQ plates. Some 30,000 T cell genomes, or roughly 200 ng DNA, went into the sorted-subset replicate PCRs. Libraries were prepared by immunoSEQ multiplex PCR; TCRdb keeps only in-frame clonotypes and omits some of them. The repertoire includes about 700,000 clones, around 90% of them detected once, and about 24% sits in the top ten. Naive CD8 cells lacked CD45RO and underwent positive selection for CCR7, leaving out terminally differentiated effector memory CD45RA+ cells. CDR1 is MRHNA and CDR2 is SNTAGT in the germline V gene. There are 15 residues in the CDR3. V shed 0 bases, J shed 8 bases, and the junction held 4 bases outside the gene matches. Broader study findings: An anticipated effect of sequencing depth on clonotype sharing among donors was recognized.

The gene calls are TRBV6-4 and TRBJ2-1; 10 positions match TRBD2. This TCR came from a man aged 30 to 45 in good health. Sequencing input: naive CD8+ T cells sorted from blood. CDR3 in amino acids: CASSDSSGRADEQFF. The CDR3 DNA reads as TGTGCCAGCAGTGACTCAAGCGGGAGGGCCGATGAGCAGTTCTTC.